The present T cell receptor beta chain was sequenced within a study of blood T cell repertoires in COVID-19. This CDR3 region has 14 residues. V gave up 6 bases and J gave up 4 bases, with 15 bases separating them. CDR1 and CDR2 (germline): SEHNR, FQNEAQ (reference sequence). Repertoires were generated with immunoSEQ multiplex PCR, while TCRdb's copy carries only in-frame clones and drops some. The sample has about 50,000 clones, around 92% seen once. Sequenced: peripheral blood. The source is a human donor in a cohort sampled during active COVID-19. The J gene is TRBJ1-2, the V gene TRBV7-9; D is unresolved. The CDR3: CASRRHGSIYGYTF. The CDR3 DNA reads TGTGCCAGCAGGAGGCACGGAAGCATCTATGGCTACACCTTC.